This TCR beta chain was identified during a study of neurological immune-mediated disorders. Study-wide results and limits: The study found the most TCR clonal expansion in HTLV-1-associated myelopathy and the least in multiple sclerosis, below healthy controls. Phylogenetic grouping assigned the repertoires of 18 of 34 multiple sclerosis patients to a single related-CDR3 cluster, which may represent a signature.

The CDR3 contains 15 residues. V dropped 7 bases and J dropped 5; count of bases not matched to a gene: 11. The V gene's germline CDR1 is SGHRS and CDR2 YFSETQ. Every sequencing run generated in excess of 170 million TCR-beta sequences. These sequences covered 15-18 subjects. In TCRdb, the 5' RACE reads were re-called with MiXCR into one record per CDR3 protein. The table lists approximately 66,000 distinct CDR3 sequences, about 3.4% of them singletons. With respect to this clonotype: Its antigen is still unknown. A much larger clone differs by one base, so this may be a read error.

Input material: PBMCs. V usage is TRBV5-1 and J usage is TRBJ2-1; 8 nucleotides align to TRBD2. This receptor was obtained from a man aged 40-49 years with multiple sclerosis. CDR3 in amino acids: CASFQFAGGNNEQFF. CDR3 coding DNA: TGCGCCAGCTTCCAGTTTGCGGGGGGCAACAATGAGCAGTTCTTC.